What follows are 17 T cell receptor beta chains derived from one specimen sequenced in a study of OX40 agonist ivuxolimab in advanced cancers. Assay used: immunoSEQ multiplex PCR; TCRdb lists only in-frame clones, some missing. Counted here are just over 60,000 clones, 92% occurring once; the ten biggest clones make up 0.5% to 0.75%. Sequencing used CD4+ or CD8+ T cells sorted from blood, obtained in a trial of the OX40 agonist ivuxolimab. The receptors were sampled from an adult with an advanced solid tumor such as melanoma, head and neck, liver or kidney cancer.

The V call is TRBV9, the J call TRBJ2-5, with D possibly matching TRBD1 (6 bases). In germline, CDR1 is SGDLS, CDR2 YYNGEE. The CDR3 is made up of 13 amino acids. Trimming removed 4 bases at V and 3 bases at J, with 10 bases between. The DNA for the CDR3 is TGTGCCAGCAGCTCGTACAGGGAAGAGACCCAGTACTTC. Protein product: CASSSYREETQYF.

V usage is TRBV30 and J usage is TRBJ1-2; TRBD1 agrees at 7 bases. Germline V CDR1 and CDR2: GTSNPN, SVGIG (reference sequence). J gave up 1 base and V 3 bases, and 8 bases lay outside the gene matches. The CDR3 extends over 15 amino acids. CDR3 residues: CAWRPRGEHNYGYTF. As DNA, the CDR3 is TGTGCCTGGAGACCCAGGGGGGAACATAACTATGGCTACACCTTC.

The genes are TRBV7-2 and TRBJ2-7; D gene ambiguous. The germline gives CDR1 SGHTA, CDR2 FQGNSA. This CDR3 comprises 13 residues. The germline V and J ends were trimmed by 6 bases and 6 bases, with 15 bases remaining between them. The DNA of the CDR3 is TGTGCCAGCAGACGGGCCGGATTGACCGAGCAGTACTTC. This gives the protein CASRRAGLTEQYF.

The chain joins TRBV23-1 to TRBJ2-3; TRBD2 aligns across 8 bases. TRBV23-1 is identified as an open reading frame with a role that is uncertain. V was pared by 3 bases and J by 3 bases, with 20 bases of the junction left unmatched. The CDR3 is 20 residues long. The CDR3 nucleotides read TGCGCCAGCAGTCAGAAGGAGGTCGGGGGGGGCCAAATGAGGACAGATACGCAGTATTTT. It translates to CASSQKEVGGGQMRTDTQYF.

The rearrangement joins TRBV15 to TRBJ2-2; weak D call: TRBD1 (6 bases). Germline loops: CDR1 LNHNV, CDR2 YYDKDF (reference sequence). V lost 1 base, J lost 0 bases, and 9 bases lay in between. This CDR3 region has 16 residues. The CDR3 region has the DNA TGTGCCACCAGCAGAGCCACAGGGACGAACACCGGGGAGCTGTTTTTT. It yields the protein CATSRATGTNTGELFF.

The chain links TRBV11-2 to TRBJ2-5, with D tentatively TRBD1 (5 bases). The ends were cut back, 5 bases at V and 5 bases at J, with 15 bases in the middle. In germline, CDR1 is SGHAT, CDR2 FQNNGV. The length of the CDR3 is 14 residues. DNA for the CDR3: TGTGCCAGCAGCACCCAGACAGTCTCGGAGACCCAGTACTTC. Translating it yields CASSTQTVSETQYF.

This chain uses TRBV11-3 with TRBJ2-5; possible D gene TRBD1, 6 bases. In germline, CDR1 is SGHNT, CDR2 YENEEA. V was clipped by 5 bases and J by 3 bases, with 10 bases between them. CDR3 size: 13 residues. In DNA form, the CDR3 reads TGTGCCAGCAGCCCAGGGGTCGAAGAGACCCAGTACTTC. Amino acid sequence: CASSPGVEETQYF.

The J gene is TRBJ1-1, the V gene TRBV10-3; D might be TRBD1 (5 bases). The CDR3 spans 11 residues. The V end lost 4 bases, the J end lost 8 bases, and 8 bases lay between the germline ends. Germline V gives CDR1 ENHRY, CDR2 SYGVKD. The CDR3 is CAISGGTEAFF. The DNA for the CDR3 is TGTGCCATCAGTGGGGGGACCGAAGCTTTCTTT.

The chain couples TRBV5-5 to TRBJ1-5; 7 bases map to TRBD1. The ends lost 5 bases at V and 3 bases at J; junction bases unmatched: 8. The V gene's germline CDR1 is SGHKS and CDR2 YYEKEE (reference sequence). This CDR3 is 15 amino acids long. The CDR3 loop is CASRGTGAPNQPQHF. The CDR3 DNA follows: TGTGCCAGCAGGGGAACAGGGGCCCCCAATCAGCCCCAGCATTTT.

This chain joins TRBV11-1 and TRBJ1-2; 7 nucleotides agree with TRBD1. Germline values: CDR1 SGHAT, CDR2 FQDESV (reference sequence). The J segment lost 4 bases and the V segment lost 5 bases, leaving 10 bases of the junction unmatched. This CDR3 comprises 15 residues. This CDR3 is CASSRGDSQPYGYTF. The CDR3 region has the DNA TGTGCCAGCAGCCGCGGGGACAGTCAGCCCTATGGCTACACCTTC.

The chain couples TRBV7-9 to TRBJ2-7, with 7 bases that match TRBD1. From germline, CDR1 is SEHNR and CDR2 FQNEAQ (reference sequence). The CDR3 contains 11 residues. The trim removed 5 bases at V and 13 bases at J, leaving 8 bases unmatched. This chain's CDR3 is CASSMGQQNYF. CDR3 in DNA: TGTGCCAGCAGCATGGGACAGCAGAACTACTTC.

In DNA form, the CDR3 reads TGCGCCAGCAGCAGACAGGGGTCGGCCAGCGGGAGGCTCACCTACGAGCAGTACTTC. Amino acids: CASSRQGSASGRLTYEQYF. The chain has TRBV5-1 and TRBJ2-7, with D tentatively TRBD2 (9 bases). CDR1 and CDR2 (germline): SGHRS, YFSETQ. Trimming took off 4 bases at V and 2 bases at J, with 28 bases between the two ends. The CDR3 has 19 residues.

This clone was seen a single time. This sequence joins TRBV6-1 and TRBJ1-6, with 11 bases lining up with TRBD1. CDR1 is MNHNS, CDR2 SASEGT, per germline. The ends lost 2 bases at V and 7 bases at J; junction bases unmatched: 13. This CDR3 region has 19 residues. CDR3 sequence reads: CASSEFSTGTGGWNSPLHF. In DNA form, the CDR3 reads TGTGCCAGCAGTGAATTTAGTACCGGGACAGGGGGGTGGAATTCACCCCTCCACTTT.

The chain couples TRBV2 to TRBJ1-6; D possibly corresponds to TRBD1 (6 bases). This CDR3 is built from 15 residues. The germline CDR1 and CDR2 sequences are SNHLY and FYNNEI. Trimming cost V 2 bases and J 5 bases, with 10 bases left between them. The CDR3 DNA is TGTGCCAGCAGTGAACAAAGGACAGATAATTCACCCCTCCACTTT. It translates to CASSEQRTDNSPLHF.

The chain combines TRBV5-5 with TRBJ1-4; D unresolved. Deletions cut 2 bases from V and 4 bases from J, with 18 bases between. From germline, CDR1 is SGHKS and CDR2 YYEKEE (reference sequence). CDR3 length: 17 residues. The CDR3 is CASSFDFSVDGNEKLFF. In nucleotides, the CDR3 is TGTGCCAGCAGCTTCGACTTTTCAGTGGACGGTAATGAAAAACTGTTTTTT.

CDR3 residues: CASSGTRQETQYF. In DNA, the CDR3 is TGTGCCAGCAGCGGGACCCGACAAGAGACCCAGTACTTC. V and J are TRBV25-1 and TRBJ2-5; the D gene could be TRBD1 or TRBD2 (5 bases each). Germline loops: CDR1 MGHDK, CDR2 SYGVNS. This CDR3 region has 13 residues. V lost 6 bases, J lost 2 bases, and 10 bases lay in between.

CDR3 coding DNA: TGTGCCAGCAGCCGCGAGCTCTCCGGGGAGCTGTTTTTT. Its translation is CASSRELSGELFF. The V gene is TRBV6-6, the J gene TRBJ2-2; D is unresolved. V lost 6 bases and J lost 6, with 11 bases in between. Germline lookup yields CDR1 MNHNY and CDR2 SVGAGI (reference sequence). The CDR3 sequence is 13 residues long.